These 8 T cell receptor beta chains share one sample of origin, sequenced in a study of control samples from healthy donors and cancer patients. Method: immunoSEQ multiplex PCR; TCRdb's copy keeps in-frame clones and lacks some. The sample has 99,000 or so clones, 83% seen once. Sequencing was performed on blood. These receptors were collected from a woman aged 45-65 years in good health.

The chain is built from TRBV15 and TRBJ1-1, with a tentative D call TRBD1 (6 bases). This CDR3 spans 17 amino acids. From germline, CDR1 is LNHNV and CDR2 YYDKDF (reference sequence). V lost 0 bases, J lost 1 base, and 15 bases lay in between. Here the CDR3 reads CATSREGWGQGNTEAFF. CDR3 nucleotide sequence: TGTGCCACCAGCAGAGAGGGGTGGGGGCAGGGGAACACTGAAGCTTTCTTT.

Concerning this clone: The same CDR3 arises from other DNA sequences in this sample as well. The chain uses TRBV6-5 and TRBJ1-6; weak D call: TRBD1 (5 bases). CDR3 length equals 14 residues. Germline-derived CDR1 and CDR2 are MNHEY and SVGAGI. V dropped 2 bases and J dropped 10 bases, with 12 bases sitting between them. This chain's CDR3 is CASSYQQGGSPLHF. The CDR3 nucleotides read TGTGCCAGCAGTTACCAGCAGGGAGGGTCACCCCTCCACTTT.

DNA of the CDR3: TGTGCCAGCAGCGTCAGGCCAATGGGGTACGAGCAGTACTTC. It specifies CASSVRPMGYEQYF. J is TRBJ2-7 and V is TRBV7-8; D not certain. Germline V gives CDR1 SGHVS, CDR2 FQNEAQ. The V end lost 5 bases, the J end lost 4 bases, and 15 bases lay between the germline ends. CDR3 length equals 14 residues.

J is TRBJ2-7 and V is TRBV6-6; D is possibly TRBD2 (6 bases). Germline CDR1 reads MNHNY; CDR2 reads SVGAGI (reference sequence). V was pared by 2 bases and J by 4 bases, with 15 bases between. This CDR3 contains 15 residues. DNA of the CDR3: TGTGCCAGCAGTTACCATAGGGAGGAGATGTACGAGCAGTACTTC. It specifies CASSYHREEMYEQYF.

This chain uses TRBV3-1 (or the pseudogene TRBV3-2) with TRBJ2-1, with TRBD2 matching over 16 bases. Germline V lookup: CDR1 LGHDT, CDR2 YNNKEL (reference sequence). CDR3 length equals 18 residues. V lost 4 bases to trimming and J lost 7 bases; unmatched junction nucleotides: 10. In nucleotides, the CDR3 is TGTGCCAGCAGCCTGCGGGGACTAGCGGGAGGGTTTGGGAATGAGCAGTTCTTC. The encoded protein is CASSLRGLAGGFGNEQFF.

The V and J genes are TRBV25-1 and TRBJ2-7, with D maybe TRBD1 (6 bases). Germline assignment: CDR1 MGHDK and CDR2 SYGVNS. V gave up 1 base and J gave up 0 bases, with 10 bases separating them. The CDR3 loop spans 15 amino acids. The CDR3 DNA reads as TGTGCCAGCAGTGAATGGCAGGACAGCTCCTACGAGCAGTACTTC. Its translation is CASSEWQDSSYEQYF.

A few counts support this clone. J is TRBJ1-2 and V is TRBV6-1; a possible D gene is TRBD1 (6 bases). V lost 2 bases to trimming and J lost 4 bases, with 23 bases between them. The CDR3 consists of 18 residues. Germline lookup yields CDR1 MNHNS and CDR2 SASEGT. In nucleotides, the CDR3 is TGTGCCAGCAGTGAATTCGTTGATAGGGGGGCTGACGGCTATGGCTACACCTTC. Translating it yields CASSEFVDRGADGYGYTF.

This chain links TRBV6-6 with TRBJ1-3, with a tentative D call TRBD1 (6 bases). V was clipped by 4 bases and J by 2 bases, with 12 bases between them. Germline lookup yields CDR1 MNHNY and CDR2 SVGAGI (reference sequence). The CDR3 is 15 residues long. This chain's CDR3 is CASSWGKGAGNTIYF. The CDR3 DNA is TGTGCCAGCAGTTGGGGAAAGGGGGCTGGAAACACCATATATTTT.